This TCR beta chain is from a study of T cells in localized non-small cell lung cancer. Broader study findings: Adjacent lung had a median around 60 of the 100 largest tumor clones.

Method: immunoSEQ multiplex PCR; TCRdb's copy keeps in-frame clones and lacks some. The table has fewer than 90,000 clones, just under 85% seen once. With respect to this clone: Its antigen is unidentified.

The CDR3 spans 15 residues. Germline CDR1 MNHEY, CDR2 SVGAGI. The specimen comprised peripheral blood, sampled before any cancer treatment. The rearrangement links TRBV6-5 to TRBJ2-5; the D call may be TRBD1 or TRBD2 (5 bases each). The DNA end is more similar to TRBJ2-7, so the J call may be wrong. The source of this sequence is a man aged 40-75 years with stage I lung adenocarcinoma. CDR3 protein: CASSYPIGAHYEQYF. The DNA of the CDR3 is TGTGCCAGCAGTTACCCCATCGGGGCTCACTACGAGCAGTACTTC.